The following is a T cell receptor (beta chain) sequence with its context. Its antigen is unknown. Here immunoSEQ multiplex PCR was the method, and the copy in TCRdb shows in-frame clones only, minus some. Of approximately 50,000 clones listed, approximately 89% are singletons. Germline lookup yields CDR1 MDHEN and CDR2 SYDVKM. V shed 3 bases, J shed 7 bases, and the junction held 6 bases outside the gene matches. CDR3 length equals 16 residues. The time point denotes: pre-reinfection, 55 to 20 weeks before reinfection detection. The sorted cells went straight to TCR sequencing with no prior in vitro expansion. At all three reinfection time points, viable CD3+ CD8+ CD45RO- cells from a couple of donors served as controls. This sample was included in a study of memory CD8 T cells in hepatitis C reinfection. The study, taken as a whole, reports: Conclusions on public clonotypes and secondary clearance were not definitive with about 5 donors.

The sample consisted of naive CD8+ T cells sorted from blood. The chain links TRBV28 to TRBJ1-6, with 10 positions matching TRBD1. This clonotype was sampled from a man aged 18 to 35 with hepatitis C virus infection. CDR3 coding DNA: TGTGCCAGCAGTTTGTTGGGGACAGGGGCGAATTCACCCCTCCACTTT. This translates into CASSLLGTGANSPLHF. The variable domain in full, completed from reference TRBV28 and TRBJ1-6, reads DVKVTQSSRYLVKRTGEKVFLECVQDMDHENMFWYRQDPGLGLRLIYFSYDVKMKEKGDIPEGYSVSREKKERFSLILESASTNQTSMYLCASSLLGTGANSPLHFGNGTRLTVT.